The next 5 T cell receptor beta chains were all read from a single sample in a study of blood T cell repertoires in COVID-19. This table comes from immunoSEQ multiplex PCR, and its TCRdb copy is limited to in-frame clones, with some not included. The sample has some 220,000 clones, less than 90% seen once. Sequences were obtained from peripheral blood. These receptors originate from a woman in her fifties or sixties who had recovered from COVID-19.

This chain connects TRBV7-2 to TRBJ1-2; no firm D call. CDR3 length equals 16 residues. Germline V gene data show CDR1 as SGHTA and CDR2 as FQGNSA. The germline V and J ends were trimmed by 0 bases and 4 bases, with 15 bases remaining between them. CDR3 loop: CASSLALGGSSYGYTF. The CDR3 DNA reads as TGTGCCAGCAGCTTAGCGCTAGGAGGCTCTTCCTATGGCTACACCTTC.

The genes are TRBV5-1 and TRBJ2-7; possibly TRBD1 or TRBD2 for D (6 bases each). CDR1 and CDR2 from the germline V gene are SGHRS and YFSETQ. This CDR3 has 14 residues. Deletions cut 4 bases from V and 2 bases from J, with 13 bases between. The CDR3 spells CASSLEGQTYEQYF. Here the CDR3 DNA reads TGCGCCAGCAGCCTGGAGGGACAAACCTACGAGCAGTACTTC.

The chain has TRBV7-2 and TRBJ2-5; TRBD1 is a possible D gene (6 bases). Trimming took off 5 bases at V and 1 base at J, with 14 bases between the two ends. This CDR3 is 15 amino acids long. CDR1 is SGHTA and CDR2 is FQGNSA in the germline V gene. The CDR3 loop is CASSDPPRGQETQYF. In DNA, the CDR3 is TGTGCCAGCAGCGATCCCCCCAGGGGCCAAGAGACCCAGTACTTC.

The CDR3 nucleotides read TGCAGCGTTGAAGGCGGCGGCGGCTACACCTTC. Protein sequence: CSVEGGGGYTF. This chain uses TRBV29-1 with TRBJ1-2, with D uncertain. Trimming removed 1 base from V and 8 bases from J, with 8 bases in between. CDR3 size: 11 residues. The germline CDR1 and CDR2 sequences are SQVTM and ANQGSEA.

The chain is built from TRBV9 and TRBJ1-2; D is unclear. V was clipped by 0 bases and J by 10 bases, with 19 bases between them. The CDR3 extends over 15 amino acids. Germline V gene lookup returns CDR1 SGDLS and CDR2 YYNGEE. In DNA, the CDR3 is TGTGCCAGCAGCGTAGGCGGCAGGTCACTAGACGACTACACCTTC. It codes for CASSVGGRSLDDYTF. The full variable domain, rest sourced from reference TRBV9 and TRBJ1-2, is DSGVTQTPKHLITATGQRVTLRCSPRSGDLSVYWYQQSLDQGLQFLIQYYNGEERAKGNILERFSAQQFPDLHSELNLSSLELGDSALYFCASSVGGRSLDDYTFGSGTRLTVV.